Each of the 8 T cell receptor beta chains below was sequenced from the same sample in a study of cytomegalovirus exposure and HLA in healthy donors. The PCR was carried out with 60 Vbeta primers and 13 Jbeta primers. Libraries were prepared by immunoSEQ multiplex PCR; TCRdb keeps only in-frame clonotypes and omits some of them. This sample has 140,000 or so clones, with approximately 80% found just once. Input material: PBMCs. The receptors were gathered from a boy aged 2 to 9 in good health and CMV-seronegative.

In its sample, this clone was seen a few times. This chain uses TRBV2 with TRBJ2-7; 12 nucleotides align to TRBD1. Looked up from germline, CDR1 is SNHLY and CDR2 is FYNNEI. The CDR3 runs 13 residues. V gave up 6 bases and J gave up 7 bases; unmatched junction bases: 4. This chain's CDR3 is CASRGQGANEQYF. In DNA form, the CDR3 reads TGTGCCAGCAGGGGACAGGGGGCTAATGAGCAGTACTTC.

The CDR3 is CASSVAGYEQYF. Written as DNA, the CDR3 is TGTGCCAGCAGCGTCGCCGGGTACGAGCAGTACTTC. This chain connects TRBV5-5 to TRBJ2-7; no reliable D call. Germline V lookup: CDR1 SGHKS, CDR2 YYEKEE (reference sequence). The V end lost 4 bases, the J end lost 4 bases, and 9 bases lay between the germline ends. The CDR3 sequence is 12 residues long.

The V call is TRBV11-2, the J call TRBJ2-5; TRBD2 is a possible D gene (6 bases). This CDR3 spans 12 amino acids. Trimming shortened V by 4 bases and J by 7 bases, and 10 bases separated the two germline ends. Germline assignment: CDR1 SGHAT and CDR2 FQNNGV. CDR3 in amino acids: CASSYGTGTQYF. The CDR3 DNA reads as TGTGCCAGCAGCTACGGGACTGGGACCCAGTACTTC.

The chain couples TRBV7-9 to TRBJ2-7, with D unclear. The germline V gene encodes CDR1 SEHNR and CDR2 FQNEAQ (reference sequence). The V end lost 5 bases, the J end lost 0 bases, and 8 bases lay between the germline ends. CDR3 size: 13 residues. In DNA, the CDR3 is TGTGCCAGCAGCCCCGACAACTCCTACGAGCAGTACTTC. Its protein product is CASSPDNSYEQYF.

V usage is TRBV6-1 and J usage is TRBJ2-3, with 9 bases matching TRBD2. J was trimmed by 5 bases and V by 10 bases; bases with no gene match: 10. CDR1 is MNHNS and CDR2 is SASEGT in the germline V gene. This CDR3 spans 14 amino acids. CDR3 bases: TGTGCCACCGACTTTCTAGCGGGGTTAGATACGCAGTATTTT. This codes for CATDFLAGLDTQYF.

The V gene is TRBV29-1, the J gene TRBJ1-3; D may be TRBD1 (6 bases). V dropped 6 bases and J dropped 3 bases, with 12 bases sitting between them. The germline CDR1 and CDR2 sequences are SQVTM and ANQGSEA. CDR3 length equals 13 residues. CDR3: CSVTYRVGNTIYF. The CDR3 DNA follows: TGCAGCGTGACGTACAGGGTTGGAAACACCATATATTTT.

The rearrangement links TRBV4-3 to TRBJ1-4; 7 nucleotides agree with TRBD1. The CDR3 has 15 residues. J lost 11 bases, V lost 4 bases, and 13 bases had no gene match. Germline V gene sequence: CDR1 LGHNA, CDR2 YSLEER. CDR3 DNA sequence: TGCGCCAGCAGCCGAGACAGGGTGGGTGACTGGAAACTGTTTTTT. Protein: CASSRDRVGDWKLFF.

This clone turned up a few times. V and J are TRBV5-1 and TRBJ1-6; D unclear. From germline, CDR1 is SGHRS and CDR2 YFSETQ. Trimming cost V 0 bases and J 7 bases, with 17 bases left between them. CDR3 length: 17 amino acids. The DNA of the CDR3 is TGCGCCAGCAGCTTGGATGGAGCCAGCCTGAAAAATTCACCCCTCCACTTT. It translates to CASSLDGASLKNSPLHF.